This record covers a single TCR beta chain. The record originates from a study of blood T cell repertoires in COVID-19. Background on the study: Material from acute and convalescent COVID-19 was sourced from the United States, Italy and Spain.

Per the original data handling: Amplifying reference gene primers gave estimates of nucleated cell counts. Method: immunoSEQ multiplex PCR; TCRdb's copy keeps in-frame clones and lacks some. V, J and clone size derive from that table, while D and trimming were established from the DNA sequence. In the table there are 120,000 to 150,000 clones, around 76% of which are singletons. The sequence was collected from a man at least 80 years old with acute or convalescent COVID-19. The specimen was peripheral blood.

The CDR3 DNA reads TGTGCCAGCAGCCGGGACAGGGGAACAGATACGCAGTATTTT. Its translation: CASSRDRGTDTQYF. The rearrangement uses TRBV2 and TRBJ2-3, with 10 nucleotides matching TRBD1. The CDR3 length is 14 residues. Per the germline V gene, CDR1 is SNHLY and CDR2 is FYNNEI. V shed 6 bases, J shed 3 bases, and the junction held 3 bases outside the gene matches.